A single sample is the source of the 30 T cell receptor beta chains below, sequenced in a study of T cells in women clearing cervical HPV infection. Clones were read by immunoSEQ multiplex PCR, and TCRdb kept only the in-frame ones, dropping some. Its clone listing holds 25,000 to 30,000 clones. Input material: blood buffy coat. Every receptor here comes from a woman between 18 and 70 years old with a cervical HPV16 infection that either progressed to CIN3+ or cleared (not recorded which).

By frequency, this clone is medium-sized. The observed sequence ends 3 residues before the CDR3 terminus, with the missing tail filled in from the germline J gene. The chain couples TRBV14 to TRBJ2-3; D is perhaps TRBD2 (6 bases). Trimming left V 0 bases short and J 0 bases short, with 16 bases between. Germline V gene data show CDR1 as SGHDN and CDR2 as FVKESK. This CDR3 comprises 18 residues. CDR3 bases read: TGTGCCAGCAGCCAAGACCCTTTCGCGGGGCTTAGCACAGATACG. This gives the protein CASSQDPFAGLSTDT. The entire CDR3 is CASSQDPFAGLSTDTQYF.

With respect to this clone: The read falls 3 residues short of the CDR3 end, and the missing part is taken from the germline J gene. V gene TRBV15 combines with J gene TRBJ1-3; D gene uncertain. Germline CDR1 LNHNV, CDR2 YYDKDF (reference sequence). Trimming stripped 3 bases from V and 0 bases from J, with 12 bases between. The CDR3 has 16 residues. CDR3 sequence reads: CATSRGRTSSGNTIYF. CDR3 DNA, as far as it was read: TGTGCCACCAGCAGGGGCAGGACTAGCTCTGGAAACACC.

With regard to this clone: With the read ending 3 residues before the CDR3 end, the germline J gene is used to fill in that end. J is TRBJ1-1 and V is TRBV29-1, with D unresolved. Between the trimmed V and J ends, which lost 1 base and 1 base, there was a span of 10 bases. Germline CDR1 SQVTM, CDR2 ANQGSEA. CDR3 size: 14 residues. CDR3 bases read: TGCAGCGTTGAAGTATTAGGGCAGAACACTGAA. It specifies CSVEVLGQNTE. The entire CDR3 protein reads CSVEVLGQNTEAFF.

With respect to this clone: The read gets to within 3 residues of the CDR3 end, and the germline J gene fills in the rest. The gene calls are TRBV7-7 and TRBJ2-2; 11 bases line up with TRBD2. The CDR3 spans 16 residues. Germline trimming cut 1 base from V and 5 bases from J; bases unmatched to any gene: 3. CDR1 is SSHAT and CDR2 is FNYEAQ in the germline V gene (reference sequence). CDR3 DNA, as far as it was read: TGTGCCAGCAGCTTAGGCGTAGCGGGGGGGACCGGGGAG. Amino acid sequence: CASSLGVAGGTGE. In full, the CDR3 is CASSLGVAGGTGELFF.

As regards this clone: The read terminates 3 residues before the CDR3 end, so the remaining end is supplied by the germline J gene. V gene TRBV13 combines with J gene TRBJ2-7; 14 nucleotides align to TRBD2. V was clipped by 0 bases and J by 2 bases; unmatched bases: 0. CDR1 is PRHDT and CDR2 is FYEKMQ in the germline V gene (reference sequence). The CDR3 extends over 16 amino acids. The CDR3 bases that were read are TGTGCCAGCAGCTTAGGGACTAGCGGGGGGGCCTACGAG. Protein: CASSLGTSGGAYE. The whole CDR3 protein is CASSLGTSGGAYEQYF. Complete variable domain (other parts from reference TRBV13 and TRBJ2-7): AAGVIQSPRHLIKEKRETATLKCYPIPRHDTVYWYQQGPGQDPQFLISFYEKMQSDKGSIPDRFSAQQFSDYHSELNMSSLELGDSALYFCASSLGTSGGAYEQYFGPGTRLTVT.

About this clone itself: The read comes to an end 3 residues before the CDR3 does, leaving the germline J gene to fill in the end. The rearrangement uses TRBV7-9 and TRBJ1-4, with D maybe TRBD1 (5 bases). Germline loops: CDR1 SEHNR, CDR2 FQNEAQ (reference sequence). The CDR3 contains 15 residues. V was shortened by 1 base and J by 8 bases, with 14 bases between the two germline ends. The part of the CDR3 DNA that was read is TGTGCCAGCAGCTTAGTGGGTCAGGGTGAAGAAAAA. Translation: CASSLVGQGEEK. The entire CDR3 is CASSLVGQGEEKLFF.

Note on this clone: The read terminates 3 residues before the CDR3 end, so the remaining end is supplied by the germline J gene. The V gene is TRBV9, the J gene TRBJ2-6; tentatively, D is TRBD1 (5 bases). The CDR3 has 14 amino acids. Trimming stripped 5 bases from V and 1 base from J, with 7 bases between. The germline gives CDR1 SGDLS, CDR2 YYNGEE. CDR3 loop: CASRGVSGANVLTF. The sequenced CDR3 bases are TGTGCCAGCAGAGGGGTATCTGGGGCCAACGTC.

Of note for this clone: The sequenced fragment ends 3 residues before the CDR3 boundary, so the rest is inferred from the germline J gene. The V gene is TRBV6-2 or TRBV6-3, the J gene TRBJ1-2, with 7 bases identical to TRBD1. CDR1 is MNHEY, CDR2 SVGEGT, per germline. This CDR3 has 16 amino acids. CDR3 DNA (partial): TGTGCCAGCAGTTACTCCACCCGACAGGGCTACTACGAC. It translates to CASSYSTRQGYYD. The complete CDR3 protein is CASSYSTRQGYYDYTF.

Comment on this clone: With the read ending 3 residues before the CDR3 end, the germline J gene is used to fill in that end. The rearrangement links TRBV5-1 to TRBJ1-4; tentative D call: TRBD1 (6 bases). Trimming cost V 1 base and J 5 bases, with 9 bases left between them. The CDR3 loop spans 14 amino acids. The V gene's germline CDR1 is SGHRS and CDR2 YFSETQ. CDR3: CASSLTQGNEKLFF. The covered CDR3 bases are TGCGCCAGCAGCTTGACGCAGGGGAATGAAAAA.

A note on this clone: Read data end 3 residues before the CDR3 end; the end is taken from the germline J gene. The chain has TRBV29-1 and TRBJ1-2; tentative D call: TRBD1 (6 bases). Germline CDR1 SQVTM, CDR2 ANQGSEA. CDR3 size: 15 residues. Incomplete CDR3 DNA: TGCAGCGTTCTCGCTGGCGGGGGCCTAGGGGGAGGC. Its protein product is CSVLAGGGLGGG. In full, the CDR3 is CSVLAGGGLGGGYTF. Together with reference TRBV29-1 and TRBJ1-2, the CDR3 gives the full variable domain: SAVISQKPSRDICQRGTSLTIQCQVDSQVTMMFWYRQQPGQSLTLIATANQGSEATYESGFVIDKFPISRPNLTFSTLTVSNMSPEDSSIYLCSVLAGGGLGGGYTFGSGTRLTVV.

To note about this clone: Sequencing ends 3 residues short of the CDR3 end; the germline J gene provides the rest. The chain has TRBV9 and TRBJ2-7; 9 positions match TRBD1. The CDR3 consists of 16 residues. Trimming cost V 5 bases and J 3 bases; bases outside gene matches: 12. The germline gives CDR1 SGDLS, CDR2 YYNGEE. This CDR3 reads CASSLRGTGNVYEQYF. The sequenced CDR3 bases are TGTGCCAGCAGTCTCAGAGGGACAGGGAATGTCTACGAG.

Turning to this clone: From the germline J gene comes the end of the CDR3, since the read stops 3 residues before it. This sequence joins TRBV7-2 and TRBJ2-7; the match to TRBD1 covers 7 bases. Trimming removed 3 bases from V and 6 bases from J; junction bases left unmatched: 5. The germline gives CDR1 SGHTA, CDR2 FQGNSA. The CDR3 covers 13 residues. CDR3 bases read: TGTGCCAGCAGCTTGAGGGGGCAAGTCGAG. This codes for CASSLRGQVE. The full CDR3 protein is CASSLRGQVEQYF.

About this clone itself: One end of the junction varies from germline; a read error may be responsible. Coverage ceases 3 residues before the CDR3 finishes, and the germline J gene fills in the end. The chain joins TRBV7-8 to TRBJ2-5; TRBD2 agrees at 12 bases. This CDR3 has 15 amino acids. Germline V gene sequence: CDR1 SGHVS, CDR2 FQNEAQ. CDR3 bases read: TGTGCCAGCAGCCTAGCGGGGGGGCGCTCAGAGACC. It encodes CASSLAGGRSET. The whole CDR3 sequence reads CASSLAGGRSETQYF.

Details on this clone: The read finishes 3 residues shy of the CDR3 end, and the germline J gene is used to complete it. The chain combines TRBV5-1 with TRBJ2-3; no reliable D call. Germline V gives CDR1 SGHRS, CDR2 YFSETQ. The CDR3 covers 12 residues. Deletions cut 2 bases from V and 2 bases from J, with 3 bases between. The part of the CDR3 DNA that was read is TGCGCCAGCAGCTTCAACACAGATACG. It is translated as CASSFNTDT. The full CDR3 is CASSFNTDTQYF.

Worth noting for this clone: The CDR3 goes on 3 residues after the read ends, and that part is filled in from the germline J gene. The chain is built from TRBV10-3 and TRBJ2-3; no clear D. The V end was cut by 5 bases, the J end by 2 bases, with 11 bases between. The CDR3 runs 14 residues. Germline V CDR1 and CDR2: ENHRY, SYGVKD. The CDR3 sequence is CAISPRAPTDTQYF. The part of the CDR3 DNA that was read is TGTGCCATCAGTCCAAGGGCCCCCACAGATACG.

Partial CDR3 DNA: TGTGCCAGCAGCTTAGCGGAGGGGGGGATGGAGACC. This encodes CASSLAEGGMET. The complete CDR3 sequence is CASSLAEGGMETQYF. V and J are TRBV7-9 and TRBJ2-5, with D possibly being TRBD2 (7 bases). The read ends 3 residues before the CDR3 terminus; that terminus is restored from the germline J gene. The CDR3 runs 15 residues. CDR1 is SEHNR and CDR2 is FQNEAQ in the germline V gene (reference sequence). V gave up 0 bases and J gave up 5 bases, with 13 bases separating them.

A remark on this clone: Sequencing ends 3 residues short of the CDR3 end; the germline J gene provides the rest. The genes are TRBV6-2 or TRBV6-3 and TRBJ2-3, with TRBD2 as a possible D gene (6 bases). The CDR3 length is 13 residues. Trimming removed 6 bases at V and 3 bases at J, with 10 bases between. Germline V gene data show CDR1 as MNHEY and CDR2 as SVGEGT. The DNA read from the CDR3 is TGTGCCAGCAGGATGCGGGGAACAGATACG. Its protein is CASRMRGTDT. The CDR3 as a whole reads CASRMRGTDTQYF.

With regard to this clone: The read terminates 3 residues ahead of where the CDR3 ends, so the germline J gene completes it. This sequence joins TRBV20-1 and TRBJ1-5; possibly TRBD1 for D (6 bases). V gave up 4 bases and J gave up 2 bases, with 12 bases separating them. The CDR3 is 14 residues long. CDR1 is DFQATT, CDR2 SNEGSKA, per germline (reference sequence). The CDR3 loop reads CSAKQGLGNQPQHF. CDR3 DNA (partial): TGCAGTGCTAAACAGGGTCTTGGCAATCAGCCC.

As to this clone: The read halts 3 residues ahead of the CDR3 end, with the missing end drawn from the germline J gene. The genes are TRBV5-1 and TRBJ2-2; TRBD2 is a possible D gene (6 bases). Germline-derived CDR1 and CDR2 are SGHRS and YFSETQ. The CDR3 spans 15 residues. CDR3 bases read: TGCGCCAGCAGCTTGAGCGGGTCAACTAATGAAAAG. Protein: CASSLSGSTNEK. The full CDR3 sequence reads CASSLSGSTNEKLFF.

Comment on this clone: The read ends 3 residues shy of where the CDR3 ends; the end is completed using the germline J gene. The chain joins TRBV19 to TRBJ1-3; D is undetermined. V was trimmed by 9 bases and J by 1 base, leaving 7 bases between them. Germline CDR1 LNHDA, CDR2 SQIVND (reference sequence). The CDR3 is 12 amino acids. Partial CDR3 DNA: TGTGCCAGCGGGTGGTCTGGAAACACC. Translating it yields CASGWSGNT. The full CDR3 protein is CASGWSGNTIYF.

A remark on this clone: Read sequence stops 3 residues before the CDR3 end, and the germline J gene provides the missing end. J is TRBJ2-3 and V is TRBV7-6; D gene unclear. V gave up 2 bases and J gave up 2 bases, with 5 bases separating them. Germline V lookup: CDR1 SGHVS, CDR2 FNYEAQ. There are 13 residues in the CDR3. Incomplete CDR3 DNA: TGTGCCAGCAGCTTACAAATCACAGATACG. This encodes CASSLQITDT. The entire CDR3 sequence reads CASSLQITDTQYF.

A remark on this clone: The read finishes 3 residues shy of the CDR3 end, and the germline J gene is used to complete it. This specimen includes other DNA sequences encoding the same CDR3. This chain connects TRBV20-1 to TRBJ2-5; TRBD1 matches at 7 bases. The CDR3 totals 15 residues. Germline V gene sequence: CDR1 DFQATT, CDR2 SNEGSKA (reference sequence). V shed 5 bases and J 4 bases; nucleotides not matched to a gene: 13. CDR3 DNA, as far as it was read: TGCAGTGCTGACCCATACAGGGGAGAGGGAGAGACC. Its translation: CSADPYRGEGET. The whole CDR3 protein is CSADPYRGEGETQYF.

In regard to this clone: The CDR3 is cut off 3 residues early in the read; its end comes from the germline J gene. V is TRBV7-8 and J is TRBJ2-7, with 9 bases lining up with TRBD2. The CDR3 has 16 amino acids. V was pared by 2 bases and J by 1 base, with 6 bases of the junction left unmatched. Looked up from germline, CDR1 is SGHVS and CDR2 is FQNEAQ. The CDR3 sequence: CASSLCCGGASYEQYF. CDR3 DNA (partial): TGTGCCAGCAGCTTATGTTGCGGGGGGGCGTCCTACGAG.

Comments on this clone: Read data end 3 residues before the CDR3 end; the end is taken from the germline J gene. This chain links TRBV18 with TRBJ1-4, with 8 bases lining up with TRBD1. The CDR3 length is 17 residues. The germline V gene encodes CDR1 KGHSH and CDR2 LQKENI. CDR3 protein: CASSPPGQEIYNSPLFF. The CDR3 bases that were read are TGTGCCAGCTCACCACCGGGACAGGAAATTTATAATTCACCA.

This clone is classed as medium-sized by frequency. The read comes to an end 3 residues before the CDR3 does, leaving the germline J gene to fill in the end. This chain uses TRBV6-2 or TRBV6-3 with TRBJ2-6; D gene unclear. Germline V gives CDR1 MNHEY, CDR2 SVGEGT. The CDR3 runs 16 residues. Trimming removed 2 bases at V and 2 bases at J, with 10 bases between. CDR3 protein: CASSYPTRAGANVLTF. CDR3 DNA, as far as it was read: TGTGCCAGCAGTTACCCTACCCGTGCTGGGGCCAACGTC.

Concerning this clone itself: The read gets to within 3 residues of the CDR3 end, and the germline J gene fills in the rest. The chain recombines TRBV6-2 or TRBV6-3 with TRBJ1-6; D gene ambiguous. Trimming took off 2 bases at V and 0 bases at J, with 8 bases between the two ends. The CDR3 consists of 16 residues. Per germline, CDR1 MNHEY and CDR2 SVGEGT. CDR3 bases read: TGTGCCAGCAGTTACGGTGGCAGCTCCTATAATTCACCC. Amino acid sequence: CASSYGGSSYNSP. The entire CDR3 reads CASSYGGSSYNSPLHF.

About this clone: The read gets to within 3 residues of the CDR3 end, and the germline J gene fills in the rest. The chain employs TRBV6-2 or TRBV6-3 and TRBJ2-7; TRBD1 matches at 8 bases. Germline-derived CDR1 and CDR2 are MNHEY and SVGEGT. The CDR3 runs 12 residues. V was pared by 8 bases and J by 0 bases, with 0 bases of the junction left unmatched. The CDR3 reads CASGTGSYEQYF. The DNA read from the CDR3 is TGTGCCAGCGGGACAGGCTCCTACGAG.

Of note for this clone: From the germline J gene comes the end of the CDR3, since the read stops 3 residues before it. The V gene is TRBV7-6, the J gene TRBJ1-2, with TRBD1 as a possible D gene (6 bases). Germline loops: CDR1 SGHVS, CDR2 FNYEAQ. This CDR3 contains 14 residues. Trimming stripped 5 bases from V and 4 bases from J, with 14 bases between. The sequenced CDR3 bases are TGTGCCAGCAGCCCTAGTGCACAGGGCTATGGC. Its translation is CASSPSAQGYG. The full CDR3 protein reads CASSPSAQGYGYTF.

Concerning this clone: The read is 3 residues too short to cover the CDR3 end, so that end is filled in from the germline J gene. V gene TRBV12-3 or TRBV12-4 combines with J gene TRBJ2-3, with 8 nucleotides matching TRBD1. The CDR3 spans 14 residues. Trimming took 8 bases from V and 0 from J; bases not matched to a gene: 4. CDR3 bases read: TGTGCCAGCGGGACAGGAGGCAGCACAGATACG. Translated, it gives CASGTGGSTDT. The full CDR3 reads CASGTGGSTDTQYF.

The sequenced CDR3 bases are TGTGCCAGCATCGTCCAGGGGGAAATCGAC. Protein: CASIVQGEID. The full-length CDR3 reads as CASIVQGEIDYTF. The rearrangement joins TRBV2 to TRBJ1-2, with 7 positions matching TRBD1. The CDR3 goes on 3 residues after the read ends, and that part is filled in from the germline J gene. CDR3 length: 13 residues. From germline, CDR1 is SNHLY and CDR2 FYNNEI.